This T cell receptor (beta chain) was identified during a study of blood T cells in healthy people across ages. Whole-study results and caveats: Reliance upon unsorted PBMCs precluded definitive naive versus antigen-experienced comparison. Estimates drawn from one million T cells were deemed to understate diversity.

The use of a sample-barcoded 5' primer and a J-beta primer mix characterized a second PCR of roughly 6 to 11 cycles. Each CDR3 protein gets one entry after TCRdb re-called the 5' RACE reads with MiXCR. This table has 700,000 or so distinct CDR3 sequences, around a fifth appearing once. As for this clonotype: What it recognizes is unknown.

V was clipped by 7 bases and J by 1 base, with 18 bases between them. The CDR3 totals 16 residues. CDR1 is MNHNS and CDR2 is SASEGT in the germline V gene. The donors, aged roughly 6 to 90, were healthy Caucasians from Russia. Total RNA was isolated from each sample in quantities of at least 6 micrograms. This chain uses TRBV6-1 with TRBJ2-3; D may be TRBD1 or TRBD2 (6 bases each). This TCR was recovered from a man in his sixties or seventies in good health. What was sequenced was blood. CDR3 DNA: TGTGCCAGCACTCCAAACGGGGGCCCGCGCACAGATACGCAGTATTTT. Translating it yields CASTPNGGPRTDTQYF.